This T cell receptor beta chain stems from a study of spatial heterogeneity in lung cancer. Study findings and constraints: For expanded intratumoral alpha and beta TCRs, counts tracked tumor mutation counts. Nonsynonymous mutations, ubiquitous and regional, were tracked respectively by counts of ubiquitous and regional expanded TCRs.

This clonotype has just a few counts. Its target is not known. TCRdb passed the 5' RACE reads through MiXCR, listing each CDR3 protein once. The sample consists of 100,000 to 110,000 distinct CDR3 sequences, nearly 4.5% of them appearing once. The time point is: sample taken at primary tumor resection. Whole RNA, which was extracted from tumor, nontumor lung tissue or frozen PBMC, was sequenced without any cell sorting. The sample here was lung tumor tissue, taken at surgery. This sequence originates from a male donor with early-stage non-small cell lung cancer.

This CDR3 is CASSQVALRGETQYF. Written as DNA, the CDR3 is TGTGCCAGCAGTCAAGTCGCCCTGAGGGGAGAGACCCAGTACTTC. The rearrangement links TRBV6-6 to TRBJ2-5, with D perhaps TRBD1 or TRBD2 (5 bases each). This CDR3 spans 15 amino acids. Germline CDR1 reads MNHNY; CDR2 reads SVGAGI (reference sequence). Trimming stripped 5 bases from V and 4 bases from J, with 17 bases between.